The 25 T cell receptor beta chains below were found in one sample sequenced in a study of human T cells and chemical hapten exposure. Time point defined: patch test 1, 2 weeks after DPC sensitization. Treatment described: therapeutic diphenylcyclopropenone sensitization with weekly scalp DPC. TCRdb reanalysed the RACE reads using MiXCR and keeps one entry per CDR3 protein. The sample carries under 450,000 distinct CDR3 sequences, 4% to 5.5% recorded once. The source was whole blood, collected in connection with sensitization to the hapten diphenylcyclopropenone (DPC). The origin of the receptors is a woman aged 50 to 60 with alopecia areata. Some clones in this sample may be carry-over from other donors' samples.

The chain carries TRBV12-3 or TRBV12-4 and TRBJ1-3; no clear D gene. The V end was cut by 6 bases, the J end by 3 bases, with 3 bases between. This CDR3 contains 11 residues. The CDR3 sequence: CASRYGNTIYF. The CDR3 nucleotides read TGTGCCAGCAGATATGGAAACACCATATATTTT.

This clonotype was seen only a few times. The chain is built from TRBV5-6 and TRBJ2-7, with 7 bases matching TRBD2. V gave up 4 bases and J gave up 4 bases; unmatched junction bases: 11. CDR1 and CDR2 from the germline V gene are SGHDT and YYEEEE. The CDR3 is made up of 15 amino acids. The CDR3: CASSGGASGRYEQYF. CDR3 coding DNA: TGTGCCAGCAGCGGGGGTGCTAGCGGTCGTTACGAGCAGTACTTC. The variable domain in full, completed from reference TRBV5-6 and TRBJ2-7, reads DAGVTQSPTHLIKTRGQQVTLRCSPKSGHDTVSWYQQALGQGPQFIFQYYEEEERQRGNFPDRFSGHQFPNYSSELNVNALLLGDSALYLCASSGGASGRYEQYFGPGTRLTVT.

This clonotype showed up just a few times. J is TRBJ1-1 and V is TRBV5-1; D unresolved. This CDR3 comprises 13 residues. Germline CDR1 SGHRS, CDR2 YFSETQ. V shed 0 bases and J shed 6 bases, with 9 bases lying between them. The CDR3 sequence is CASSLGLGSEAFF. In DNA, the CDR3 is TGCGCCAGCAGCTTGGGATTGGGCTCTGAAGCTTTCTTT.

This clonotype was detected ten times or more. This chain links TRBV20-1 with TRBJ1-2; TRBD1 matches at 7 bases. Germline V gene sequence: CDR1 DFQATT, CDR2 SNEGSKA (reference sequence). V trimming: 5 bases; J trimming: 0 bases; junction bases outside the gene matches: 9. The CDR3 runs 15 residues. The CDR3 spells CSADFNRGSNYGYTF. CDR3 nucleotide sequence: TGCAGTGCTGATTTCAACAGGGGATCTAACTATGGCTACACCTTC.

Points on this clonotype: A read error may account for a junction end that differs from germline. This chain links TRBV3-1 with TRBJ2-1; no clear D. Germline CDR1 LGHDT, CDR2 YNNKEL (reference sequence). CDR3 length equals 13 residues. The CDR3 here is CASSPLAYNGQFF. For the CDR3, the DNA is TGTGCCAGCAGCCCATTGGCCTACAATGGGCAGTTCTTC.

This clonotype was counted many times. The CDR3 DNA reads as TGTGCCAGCAGGACTAGCGCGGCCAAAAACATTCAGTACTTC. Its translation is CASRTSAAKNIQYF. The chain recombines TRBV21-1 with TRBJ2-4; the D call TRBD2 from the table was never checked on the DNA. TRBV21-1 is described as a pseudogene. The CDR3 totals 14 residues.

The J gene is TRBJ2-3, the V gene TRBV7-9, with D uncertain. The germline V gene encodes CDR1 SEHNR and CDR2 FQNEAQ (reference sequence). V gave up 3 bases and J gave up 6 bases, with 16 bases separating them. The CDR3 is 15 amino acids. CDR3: CASSFGVGWVDTQYF. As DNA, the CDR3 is TGTGCCAGCAGCTTCGGAGTTGGATGGGTGGATACGCAGTATTTT.

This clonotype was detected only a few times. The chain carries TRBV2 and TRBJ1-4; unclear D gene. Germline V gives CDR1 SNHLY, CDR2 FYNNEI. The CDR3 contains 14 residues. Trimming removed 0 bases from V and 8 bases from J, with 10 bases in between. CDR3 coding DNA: TGTGCCAGCAGTGAAGCGACGGGGAGGGAAAAACTGTTTTTT. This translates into CASSEATGREKLFF.

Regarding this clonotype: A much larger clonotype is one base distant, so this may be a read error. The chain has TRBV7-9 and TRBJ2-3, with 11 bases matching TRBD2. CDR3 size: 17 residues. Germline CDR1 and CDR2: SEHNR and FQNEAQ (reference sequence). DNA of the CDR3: TGTACCAGCAGCCATAGCGGGAGGGCCGGGGACACAGATACGCAGTATTTT. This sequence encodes CTSSHSGRAGDTDTQYF.

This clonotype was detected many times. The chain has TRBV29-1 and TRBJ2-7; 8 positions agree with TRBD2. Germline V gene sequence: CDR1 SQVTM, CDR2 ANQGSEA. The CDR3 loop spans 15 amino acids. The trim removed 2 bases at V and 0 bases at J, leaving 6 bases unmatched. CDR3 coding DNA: TGCAGCGTTGAAAGGCTAGCGGGCCACTCCTACGAGCAGTACTTC. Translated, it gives CSVERLAGHSYEQYF.

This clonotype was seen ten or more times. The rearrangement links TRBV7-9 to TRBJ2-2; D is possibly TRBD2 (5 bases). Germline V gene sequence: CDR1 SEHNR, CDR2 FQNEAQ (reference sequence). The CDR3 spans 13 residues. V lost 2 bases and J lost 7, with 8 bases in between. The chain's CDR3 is CASSLLGSGELFF. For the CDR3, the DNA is TGTGCCAGCAGCTTACTAGGGAGCGGGGAGCTGTTTTTT.

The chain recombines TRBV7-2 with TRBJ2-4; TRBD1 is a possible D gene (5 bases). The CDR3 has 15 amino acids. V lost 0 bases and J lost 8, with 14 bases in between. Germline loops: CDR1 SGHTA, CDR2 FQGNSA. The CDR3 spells CASSLATGPQDIQYF. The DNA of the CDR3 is TGTGCCAGCAGCTTAGCAACAGGCCCACAGGACATTCAGTACTTC. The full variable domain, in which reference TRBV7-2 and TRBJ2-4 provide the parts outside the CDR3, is GAGVSQSPSNKVTEKGKDVELRCDPISGHTALYWYRQSLGQGLEFLIYFQGNSAPDKSGLPSDRFSAERTGGSVSTLTIQRTQQEDSAVYLCASSLATGPQDIQYFGAGTRLSVL.

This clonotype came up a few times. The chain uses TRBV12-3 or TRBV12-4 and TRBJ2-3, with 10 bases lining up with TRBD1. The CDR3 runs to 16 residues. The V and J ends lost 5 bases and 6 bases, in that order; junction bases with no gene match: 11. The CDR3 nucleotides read TGTGCCAGCAGTCCACCGGAGGGACAGGGGCCCGATACGCAGTATTTT. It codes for CASSPPEGQGPDTQYF.

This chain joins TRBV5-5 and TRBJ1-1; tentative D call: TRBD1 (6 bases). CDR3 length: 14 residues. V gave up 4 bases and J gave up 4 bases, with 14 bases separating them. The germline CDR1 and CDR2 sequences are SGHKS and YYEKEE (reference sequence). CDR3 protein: CASSIPGASTEAFF. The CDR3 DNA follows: TGTGCCAGCAGCATACCAGGGGCCAGCACTGAAGCTTTCTTT.

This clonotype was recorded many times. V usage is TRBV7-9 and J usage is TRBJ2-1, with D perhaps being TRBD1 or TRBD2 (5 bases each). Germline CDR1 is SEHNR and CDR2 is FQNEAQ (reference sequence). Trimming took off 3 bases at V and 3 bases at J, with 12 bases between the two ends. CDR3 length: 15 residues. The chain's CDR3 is CASSLGPPLYNEQFF. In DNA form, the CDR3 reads TGTGCCAGCAGCTTGGGACCCCCGCTCTACAATGAGCAGTTCTTC. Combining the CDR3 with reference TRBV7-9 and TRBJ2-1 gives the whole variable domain DTGVSQNPRHKITKRGQNVTFRCDPISEHNRLYWYRQTLGQGPEFLTYFQNEAQLEKSRLLSDRFSAERPKGSFSTLEIQRTEQGDSAMYLCASSLGPPLYNEQFFGPGTRLTVL.

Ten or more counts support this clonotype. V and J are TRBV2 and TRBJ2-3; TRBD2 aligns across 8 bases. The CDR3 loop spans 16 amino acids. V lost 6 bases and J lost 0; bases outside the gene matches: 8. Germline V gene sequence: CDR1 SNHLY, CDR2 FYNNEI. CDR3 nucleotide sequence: TGTGCCAGCAGATATAGCGGGGCTCCTAGCACAGATACGCAGTATTTT. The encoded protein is CASRYSGAPSTDTQYF.

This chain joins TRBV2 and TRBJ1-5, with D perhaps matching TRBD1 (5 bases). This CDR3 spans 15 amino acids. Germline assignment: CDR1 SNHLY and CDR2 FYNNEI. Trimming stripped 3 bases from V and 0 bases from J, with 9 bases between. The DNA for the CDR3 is TGTGCCAGCAGTGATAGGGGAGGTAGCAATCAGCCCCAGCATTTT. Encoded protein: CASSDRGGSNQPQHF.

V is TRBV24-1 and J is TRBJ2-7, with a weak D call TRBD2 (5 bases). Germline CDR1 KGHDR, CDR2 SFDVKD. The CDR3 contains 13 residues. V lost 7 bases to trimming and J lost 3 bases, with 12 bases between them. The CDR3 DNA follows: TGTGCCACCAGCCAAAACGGGGACTACGAGCAGTACTTC. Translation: CATSQNGDYEQYF.

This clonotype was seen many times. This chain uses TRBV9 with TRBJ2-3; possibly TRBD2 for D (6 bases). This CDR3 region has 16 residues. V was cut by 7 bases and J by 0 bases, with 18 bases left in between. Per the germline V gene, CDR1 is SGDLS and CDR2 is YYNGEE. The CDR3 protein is CASARRPGTSTDTQYF. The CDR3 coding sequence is TGTGCCAGCGCCCGAAGGCCGGGGACTAGCACAGATACGCAGTATTTT. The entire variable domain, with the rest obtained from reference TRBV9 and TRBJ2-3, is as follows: DSGVTQTPKHLITATGQRVTLRCSPRSGDLSVYWYQQSLDQGLQFLIQYYNGEERAKGNILERFSAQQFPDLHSELNLSSLELGDSALYFCASARRPGTSTDTQYFGPGTRLTVL.

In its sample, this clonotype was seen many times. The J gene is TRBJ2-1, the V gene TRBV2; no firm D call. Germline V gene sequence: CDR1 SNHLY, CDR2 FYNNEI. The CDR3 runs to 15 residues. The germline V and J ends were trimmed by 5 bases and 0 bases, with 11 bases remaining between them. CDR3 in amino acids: CASSLQWSSYNEQFF. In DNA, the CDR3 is TGTGCCAGCAGTCTACAATGGAGCTCCTACAATGAGCAGTTCTTC.

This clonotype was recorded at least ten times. DNA for the CDR3: TGTGCCCGTTCCGGACAGGGGCTTACCAGGGATACGCAGTATTTT. Amino acid sequence: CARSGQGLTRDTQYF. The rearrangement links TRBV2 to TRBJ2-3; 9 positions match TRBD1. The CDR3 consists of 15 residues. V lost 11 bases to trimming and J lost 6 bases; unmatched junction nucleotides: 15. Looked up from germline, CDR1 is SNHLY and CDR2 is FYNNEI.

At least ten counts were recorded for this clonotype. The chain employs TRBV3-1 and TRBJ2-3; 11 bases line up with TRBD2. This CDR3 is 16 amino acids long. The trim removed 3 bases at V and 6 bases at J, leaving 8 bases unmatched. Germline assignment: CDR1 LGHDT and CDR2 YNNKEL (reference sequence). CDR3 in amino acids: CASSHHSGGAGDTQYF. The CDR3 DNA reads TGTGCCAGCAGCCATCATAGCGGGGGGGCAGGGGATACGCAGTATTTT.

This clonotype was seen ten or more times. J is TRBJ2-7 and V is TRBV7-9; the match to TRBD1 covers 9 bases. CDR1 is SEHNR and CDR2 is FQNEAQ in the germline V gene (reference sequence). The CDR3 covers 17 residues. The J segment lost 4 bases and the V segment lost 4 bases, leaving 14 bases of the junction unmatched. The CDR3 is CASSSAKQGADRYEQYF. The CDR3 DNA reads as TGTGCCAGCAGCTCCGCAAAACAGGGGGCGGATAGGTACGAGCAGTACTTC. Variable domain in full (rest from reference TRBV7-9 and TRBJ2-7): DTGVSQNPRHKITKRGQNVTFRCDPISEHNRLYWYRQTLGQGPEFLTYFQNEAQLEKSRLLSDRFSAERPKGSFSTLEIQRTEQGDSAMYLCASSSAKQGADRYEQYFGPGTRLTVT.

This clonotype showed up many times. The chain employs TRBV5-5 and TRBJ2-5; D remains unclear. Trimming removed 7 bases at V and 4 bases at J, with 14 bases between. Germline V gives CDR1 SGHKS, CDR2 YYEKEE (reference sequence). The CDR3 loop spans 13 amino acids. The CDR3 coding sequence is TGTGCCAGCTACAGAATGACAAGAGAGACCCAGTACTTC. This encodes CASYRMTRETQYF.

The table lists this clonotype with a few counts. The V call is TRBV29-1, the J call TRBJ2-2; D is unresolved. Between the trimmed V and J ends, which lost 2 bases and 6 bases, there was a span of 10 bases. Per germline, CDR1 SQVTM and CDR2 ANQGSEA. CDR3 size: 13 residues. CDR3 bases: TGCAGCGTTGAATCGGCCTTGGCCGGGGAGCTGTTTTTT. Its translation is CSVESALAGELFF.